This T cell receptor beta chain was recorded in a study of shared T cell receptors in the human thymus. Using immunoSEQ multiplex PCR, the repertoire was profiled, and TCRdb retains in-frame clones only, with some absent. The data hold 550,000 to 800,000 clones, with approximately 85% observed a single time. The CDR3 has 16 residues. In germline, CDR1 is MNHEY, CDR2 SVGAGI. J lost 5 bases, V lost 2 bases, and 6 bases had no gene match. The same specimen was also included in a second study, on human thymus T cells. That report adds: Resections were taken during corrective heart surgery, and the thymus tissue came from these. Thymic and blood repertoires appeared to carry a bias in their V and J gene usage. Among unrelated individuals, related research reported thymic repertoires that overlapped highly.

The rearrangement uses TRBV6-5 and TRBJ2-7; 13 nucleotides match TRBD2. The source of this sequence is a girl in the first two years of life with a congenital heart defect. What was sequenced was thymocytes. CDR3 DNA: TGTGCCAGCAGTTACCCGGGGACTAGCGGGGTAAACGAGCAGTACTTC. This sequence encodes CASSYPGTSGVNEQYF.